The text below deals with one T cell receptor beta chain. Its antigen is still unknown. The study ran its PCR with 60 Vbeta and 13 Jbeta primers. The protocol was immunoSEQ multiplex PCR, while the TCRdb copy is restricted to in-frame clones and leaves out a portion. This sample has approximately 130,000 clones; about 70% occur once, and the top ten carry under 3%. The data originate from a study of cytomegalovirus exposure and HLA in healthy donors. Findings and caveats of the study: Overall, about 160 TCR beta chains were annotated as cytomegalovirus-associated.

Germline V gives CDR1 SSHAT, CDR2 FNYEAQ (reference sequence). There are 13 residues in the CDR3. J gave up 5 bases and V 3 bases, and 4 bases lay outside the gene matches. Sequences were obtained from PBMCs. This clonotype was sampled from a woman aged 55-75 years in good health and CMV-seropositive. The chain carries TRBV7-7 and TRBJ2-7, with 7 bases that match TRBD2. CDR3 sequence reads: CASSFQGGNEQYF. CDR3 nucleotides: TGTGCCAGCAGCTTCCAGGGAGGGAACGAGCAGTACTTC.